This T cell receptor (beta chain) was sequenced for a study of OX40 agonist ivuxolimab in advanced cancers. Overall study context: Therapy given before enrollment (anti-PD-1, anti-PD-L1 or anti-CTLA-4) was allowed, and over 35% had some.

Measured with immunoSEQ multiplex PCR; TCRdb has only the in-frame clones, and not every one. The sample gives 84,000 or so clones, 70% to 90% of which show up once; 0.25% to 0.3% is in the top ten. The CDR3 runs to 15 residues. Trimming removed 0 bases at V and 9 bases at J, with 15 bases between. Germline lookup yields CDR1 SEHNR and CDR2 FQNEAQ (reference sequence). Patients with autoimmune history or systemic immunosuppression were excluded. The chain employs TRBV7-9 and TRBJ2-1, with D possibly TRBD2 on 7 matching bases. Sequenced here: CD4+ or CD8+ T cells sorted from blood, sampled in a trial of the OX40 agonist ivuxolimab. This clonotype was obtained from an adult with an advanced solid tumor such as melanoma, head and neck, liver or kidney cancer. The CDR3 sequence: CASSLAGGRLREQFF. The CDR3 DNA reads TGTGCCAGCAGCTTAGCGGGGGGGCGGTTACGTGAGCAGTTCTTC.